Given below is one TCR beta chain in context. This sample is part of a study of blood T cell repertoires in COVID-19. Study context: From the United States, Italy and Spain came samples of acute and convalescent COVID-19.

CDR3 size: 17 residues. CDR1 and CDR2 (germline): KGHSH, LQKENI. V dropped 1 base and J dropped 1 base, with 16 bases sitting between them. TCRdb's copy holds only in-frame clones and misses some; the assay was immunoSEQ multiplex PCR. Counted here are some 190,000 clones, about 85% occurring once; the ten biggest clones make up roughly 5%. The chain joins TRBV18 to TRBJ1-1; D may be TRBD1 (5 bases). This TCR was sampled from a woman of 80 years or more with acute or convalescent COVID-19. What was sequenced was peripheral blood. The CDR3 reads CASSPRFRAIENTEAFF. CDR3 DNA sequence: TGTGCCAGCTCACCACGATTCAGGGCGATTGAGAACACTGAAGCTTTCTTT. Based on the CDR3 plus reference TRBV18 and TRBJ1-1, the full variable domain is NAGVMQNPRHLVRRRGQEARLRCSPMKGHSHVYWYRQLPEEGLKFMVYLQKENIIDESGMPKERFSAEFPKEGPSILRIQQVVRGDSAAYFCASSPRFRAIENTEAFFGQGTRLTVV.